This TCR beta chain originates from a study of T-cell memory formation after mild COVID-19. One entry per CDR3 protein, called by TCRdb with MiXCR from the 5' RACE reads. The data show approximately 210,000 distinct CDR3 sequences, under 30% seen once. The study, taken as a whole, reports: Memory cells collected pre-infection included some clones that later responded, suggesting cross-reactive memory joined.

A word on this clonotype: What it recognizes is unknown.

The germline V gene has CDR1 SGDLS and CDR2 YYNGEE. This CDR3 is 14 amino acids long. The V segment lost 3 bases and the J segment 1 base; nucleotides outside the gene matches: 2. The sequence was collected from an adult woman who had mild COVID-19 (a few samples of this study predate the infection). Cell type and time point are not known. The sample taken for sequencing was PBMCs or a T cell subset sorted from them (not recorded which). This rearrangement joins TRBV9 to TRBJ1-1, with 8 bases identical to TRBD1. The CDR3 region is CASSAGTGNTEAFF. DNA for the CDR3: TGTGCCAGCAGCGCCGGGACAGGGAACACTGAAGCTTTCTTT. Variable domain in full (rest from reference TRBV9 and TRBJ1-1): DSGVTQTPKHLITATGQRVTLRCSPRSGDLSVYWYQQSLDQGLQFLIQYYNGEERAKGNILERFSAQQFPDLHSELNLSSLELGDSALYFCASSAGTGNTEAFFGQGTRLTVV.